A selection of T cell receptor beta chains follows, all from one sample in a study of T cell repertoires in cytomegalovirus infection. MiXCR, run by TCRdb on the reads, gives a single entry per CDR3 protein. The table has about 450,000 distinct CDR3 sequences, approximately 32% seen once. The sample taken for sequencing was PBMCs. Receptors were obtained from a human donor in good health (CMV status not recorded). Some clones in this sample may be carry-over from other donors' samples. Both conserved end residues are part of each CDR3. A D gene is named only where the DNA matches it firmly. Some rows have no size entry. The others give once, few or many, or a class for an expanded clone.

abundance: NA
d_gene: NA
j_gene: TRBJ1-2
v_gene: TRBV25-1
CDR3nt: TGTGCCAGCAGTGACGGTACAGGGTTGGGCGATGGCTACACCTTC
CDR3aa: CASSDGTGLGDGYTF

abundance: many
d_gene: TRBD1
j_gene: TRBJ2-3
v_gene: TRBV7-3
CDR3nt: TGTGCCAGCAGCCCCAGACAGGGCCGGGGTGGGGATACGCAGTATTTT
CDR3aa: CASSPRQGRGGDTQYF

abundance: NA
d_gene: NA
j_gene: TRBJ1-2
v_gene: TRBV7-9
CDR3nt: TGTGCCAGCAGCTTAGGGCGGCTGAACGACTATGGCTACACCTTC
CDR3aa: CASSLGRLNDYGYTF

abundance: NA
d_gene: NA
j_gene: TRBJ2-1
v_gene: TRBV5-5
CDR3nt: TGTGCCAGCAGCTTGGCCTGGGGGTCCTACAATGAGCAGTTCTTC
CDR3aa: CASSLAWGSYNEQFF

abundance: NA
d_gene: NA
j_gene: TRBJ2-7
v_gene: TRBV6-5
CDR3nt: TGTGCCAGCAGTTACTCGCGGGGGCTCTACGAGCAGTACTTC
CDR3aa: CASSYSRGLYEQYF

abundance: NA
d_gene: TRBD1
j_gene: TRBJ1-2
v_gene: TRBV6-6
CDR3nt: TGTGCCAGCAGTCAACAGGGGGCGTTAGGTGGCTACACCTTC
CDR3aa: CASSQQGALGGYTF

abundance: NA
d_gene: TRBD2
j_gene: TRBJ2-2
v_gene: TRBV4-3
CDR3nt: TGCGCCAGCAGCCAAGACCCTGCGGGGGCGAACACCGGGGAGCTGTTTTTT
CDR3aa: CASSQDPAGANTGELFF

abundance: few
d_gene: NA
j_gene: TRBJ1-4
v_gene: TRBV6-2/TRBV6-3
CDR3nt: TGTGCCAGCAGTTACGGCGGCAGGAAGAATGAAAAACTGTTTTTT
CDR3aa: CASSYGGRKNEKLFF

abundance: many
d_gene: TRBD2
j_gene: TRBJ2-2
v_gene: TRBV7-6
CDR3nt: TGTGCCAGCAGCTTAGCGCAAGCGGGGACGTCGGCCGGGGAGCTGTTTTTT
CDR3aa: CASSLAQAGTSAGELFF

abundance: NA
d_gene: NA
j_gene: TRBJ1-1
v_gene: TRBV27
CDR3nt: TGTGCCAGCAGTTTATCGGGCAGCACTGGAGCTGAAGCTTTCTTT
CDR3aa: CASSLSGSTGAEAFF

abundance: NA
d_gene: NA
j_gene: TRBJ2-5
v_gene: TRBV2
CDR3nt: TGTGCCAGCGTCCGTCAGGAGACCCAGTACTTC
CDR3aa: CASVRQETQYF

abundance: few
d_gene: TRBD1
j_gene: TRBJ2-1
v_gene: TRBV9
CDR3nt: TGTGCCAGCAGCGCAACCGGGACAGGGGGCTCAACAGAGCAGTTCTTC
CDR3aa: CASSATGTGGSTEQFF

abundance: NA
d_gene: NA
j_gene: TRBJ2-3
v_gene: TRBV6-5
CDR3nt: TGTGCCAGCAGTTACGGGGTACTTCAAGGGGGGCAGTATTTT
CDR3aa: CASSYGVLQGGQYF

abundance: many
d_gene: NA
j_gene: TRBJ1-3
v_gene: TRBV28
CDR3nt: TGTGCCAGCAGTTGGTTCCTACGAGGTACTGGAAACACCATATATTTT
CDR3aa: CASSWFLRGTGNTIYF

abundance: NA
d_gene: NA
j_gene: TRBJ2-5
v_gene: TRBV12-3/TRBV12-4
CDR3nt: TGTGCCAGCATTTTATGGAGAACGGTACAGGTGGATACCCAGTACTTC
CDR3aa: CASILWRTVQVDTQYF

abundance: few
d_gene: TRBD1
j_gene: TRBJ2-6
v_gene: TRBV4-3
CDR3nt: TGCGCCAGCAGCCAAGTGGGACAGGGAGTTGGGGCCAACGTCCTGACTTTC
CDR3aa: CASSQVGQGVGANVLTF

abundance: NA
d_gene: NA
j_gene: TRBJ2-5
v_gene: TRBV7-2
CDR3nt: TGTGCCAGCAGCTTAGTGTTTAGCCCCGGGGAGACCCAGTACTTC
CDR3aa: CASSLVFSPGETQYF

abundance: few
d_gene: NA
j_gene: TRBJ1-1
v_gene: TRBV12-3/TRBV12-4
CDR3nt: TGTGCCAGCAGTCCCTTGGGGGGCGAGAACACTGAAGCTTTCTTT
CDR3aa: CASSPLGGENTEAFF

abundance: NA
d_gene: TRBD1
j_gene: TRBJ2-7
v_gene: TRBV28
CDR3nt: TGTGCCAGCAGCTCCAGACAGGGAATGCCAGGCGAGCAGTACTTC
CDR3aa: CASSSRQGMPGEQYF

abundance: NA
d_gene: NA
j_gene: TRBJ1-2
v_gene: TRBV10-3
CDR3nt: TGTGCCATCAGTCTATCACAGGGCCTCAACTATGGCTACACCTTC
CDR3aa: CAISLSQGLNYGYTF

abundance: NA
d_gene: TRBD1
j_gene: TRBJ1-4
v_gene: TRBV6-5
CDR3nt: TGTGCCAGCAGTTTTCAGACAGGGGGCGGCGAAAAACTGTTTTTT
CDR3aa: CASSFQTGGGEKLFF

abundance: NA
d_gene: NA
j_gene: TRBJ1-5
v_gene: TRBV20-1
CDR3nt: TGCAGTGCTAACGGTAATTTCTTATTGGGGAACGACAATCAGCCCCAGCATTTT
CDR3aa: CSANGNFLLGNDNQPQHF

abundance: NA
d_gene: NA
j_gene: TRBJ2-1
v_gene: TRBV13
CDR3nt: TGTGCCAGCAGCCCCCCAAGGGAGGATGAGCAGTTCTTC
CDR3aa: CASSPPREDEQFF

abundance: NA
d_gene: NA
j_gene: TRBJ2-3
v_gene: TRBV4-1
CDR3nt: TGCGCCAGCAGTGTCAGGCGCCCGCTTAGCACAGATACGCAGTATTTT
CDR3aa: CASSVRRPLSTDTQYF

abundance: few
d_gene: TRBD1
j_gene: TRBJ2-7
v_gene: TRBV6-2/TRBV6-3
CDR3nt: TGTGCCAGCAGTTACCGACAGGGTAGCAACGAGCAGTACTTC
CDR3aa: CASSYRQGSNEQYF

abundance: NA
d_gene: TRBD1
j_gene: TRBJ1-2
v_gene: TRBV10-3
CDR3nt: TGTGCCATCAGTGAGTCAACGGACAGGGGGCTCGGCTACACCTTC
CDR3aa: CAISESTDRGLGYTF

abundance: NA
d_gene: NA
j_gene: TRBJ1-4
v_gene: TRBV11-2
CDR3nt: TGTGCCAGCAGCACGCAACGGATAAGGGGGGAAAAACTGTTTTTT
CDR3aa: CASSTQRIRGEKLFF

abundance: few
d_gene: NA
j_gene: TRBJ1-1
v_gene: TRBV19
CDR3nt: TGTGCCAGTAGTCCCCAGACCACGAACACTGAAGCTTTCTTT
CDR3aa: CASSPQTTNTEAFF

abundance: many
d_gene: NA
j_gene: TRBJ1-2
v_gene: TRBV7-2
CDR3nt: TGTGCCAGCAGCCCAGGGGTGGTGGGGCGCCTGTTGGACGGCTATGGCTACACCTTC
CDR3aa: CASSPGVVGRLLDGYGYTF

abundance: NA
d_gene: NA
j_gene: TRBJ1-2
v_gene: TRBV2
CDR3nt: TGTGCCAGCTTCCGGGCCCCGATGAACTATGGCTACACCTTC
CDR3aa: CASFRAPMNYGYTF

abundance: NA
d_gene: TRBD1
j_gene: TRBJ2-1
v_gene: TRBV18
CDR3nt: TGTGCCAGCTCACCGCAGGGACAGGGGGCCTACAATGAGCAGTTCTTC
CDR3aa: CASSPQGQGAYNEQFF

abundance: many
d_gene: TRBD1
j_gene: TRBJ1-5
v_gene: TRBV20-1
CDR3nt: TGCAGTGCTAGTCTTGGACAGGGATTGAATCAGCCCCAGCATTTT
CDR3aa: CSASLGQGLNQPQHF

abundance: NA
d_gene: NA
j_gene: TRBJ2-3
v_gene: TRBV12-3/TRBV12-4
CDR3nt: TGTGCCAGCAGGCCGACAGCTGTGGTGACACAAGATACGCAGTATTTT
CDR3aa: CASRPTAVVTQDTQYF

abundance: NA
d_gene: NA
j_gene: TRBJ1-4
v_gene: TRBV29-1
CDR3nt: TGCAGCGTTGAAGGGGGGGCGGGCGAAAAACTGTTTTTT
CDR3aa: CSVEGGAGEKLFF

abundance: NA
d_gene: TRBD1
j_gene: TRBJ2-7
v_gene: TRBV24-1
CDR3nt: TGTGCCACCAGTGGTATCCGGGACAGATCCTACGAGCAGTACTTC
CDR3aa: CATSGIRDRSYEQYF

abundance: NA
d_gene: TRBD1
j_gene: TRBJ1-5
v_gene: TRBV12-3/TRBV12-4
CDR3nt: TGTGCCAGCAGTTTATCCGGCAGGGGGAGCAATCAGCCCCAGCATTTT
CDR3aa: CASSLSGRGSNQPQHF

abundance: few
d_gene: NA
j_gene: TRBJ1-4
v_gene: TRBV28
CDR3nt: TGTGCCAGCAGTCCCGGGACTTCCCTCGGGGAAAAACTGTTTTTT
CDR3aa: CASSPGTSLGEKLFF

abundance: few
d_gene: NA
j_gene: TRBJ1-5
v_gene: TRBV20-1
CDR3nt: TGCAGTGCAGCGGGCAGGGGAAGCAATCAGCCCCAGCATTTT
CDR3aa: CSAAGRGSNQPQHF

abundance: NA
d_gene: NA
j_gene: TRBJ2-7
v_gene: TRBV12-3/TRBV12-4
CDR3nt: TGTGCCAGCAGTCCCCCGGCTAGCCCCTACGAGCAGTACTTC
CDR3aa: CASSPPASPYEQYF

abundance: many
d_gene: TRBD2
j_gene: TRBJ2-5
v_gene: TRBV19
CDR3nt: TGTGCCAGTAAACCCGGGACTAGCTTTCAAGAGACCCAGTACTTC
CDR3aa: CASKPGTSFQETQYF

abundance: NA
d_gene: TRBD1
j_gene: TRBJ1-5
v_gene: TRBV28
CDR3nt: TGTGCCAGCAGTCCCCCTCAAGCGGACAGGCGAAATCAGCCCCAGCATTTT
CDR3aa: CASSPPQADRRNQPQHF

abundance: many
d_gene: TRBD1
j_gene: TRBJ2-7
v_gene: TRBV7-9
CDR3nt: TGTGCCAGCAGGCCCGGGACAGGGGGATCCTACGAGCAGTACTTC
CDR3aa: CASRPGTGGSYEQYF

abundance: few
d_gene: NA
j_gene: TRBJ2-1
v_gene: TRBV7-6
CDR3nt: TGTGCCAGCAGTCAGACCCCCTTCGAGGGCAATGAGCAGTTCTTC
CDR3aa: CASSQTPFEGNEQFF

abundance: many
d_gene: NA
j_gene: TRBJ2-5
v_gene: TRBV7-2
CDR3nt: TGTGCCAGCAGCGGGGCGGCGGGCCAAGAGACCCAGTACTTC
CDR3aa: CASSGAAGQETQYF

abundance: few
d_gene: NA
j_gene: TRBJ1-1
v_gene: TRBV5-1
CDR3nt: TGCGCCAGCAGCTACGCGACAGACTACCACACTGAAGCTTTCTTT
CDR3aa: CASSYATDYHTEAFF

abundance: few
d_gene: NA
j_gene: TRBJ2-3
v_gene: TRBV15
CDR3nt: TGTGCCACCAGCAGAGAAACTCGCACAGATACGCAGTATTTT
CDR3aa: CATSRETRTDTQYF

abundance: NA
d_gene: NA
j_gene: TRBJ2-3
v_gene: TRBV11-2
CDR3nt: TGTGCCAGCAGCCCACGTACAACAGATACGCAGTATTTT
CDR3aa: CASSPRTTDTQYF

abundance: NA
d_gene: TRBD1
j_gene: TRBJ2-2
v_gene: TRBV4-1
CDR3nt: TGCGCCAGCAGCCAAGAGGGGACAGGGCTCCGCACCGGGGAGCTGTTTTTT
CDR3aa: CASSQEGTGLRTGELFF

abundance: NA
d_gene: TRBD2
j_gene: TRBJ2-7
v_gene: TRBV7-2
CDR3nt: TGTGCCAGCAGCTTAGGCCCGGGGGGAGAGCAGTACTTC
CDR3aa: CASSLGPGGEQYF

abundance: NA
d_gene: NA
j_gene: TRBJ2-6
v_gene: TRBV6-6
CDR3nt: TGTGCCAGCAGGGGTTCGGCCAACGTCCTGACTTTC
CDR3aa: CASRGSANVLTF

abundance: few
d_gene: NA
j_gene: TRBJ2-5
v_gene: TRBV11-2
CDR3nt: TGTGCCAGCAGCTTAGGCCAGGTGACGATGATAGACCAGTACTTC
CDR3aa: CASSLGQVTMIDQYF